The 29 T cell receptor beta chains in this list originate from one sample, sequenced in a study of radiotherapy plus CTLA-4 blockade in lung cancer. Here immunoSEQ multiplex PCR was the method, and the copy in TCRdb shows in-frame clones only, minus some. Here the sample spans tens of thousands of clones, about 88% being singletons. The sample consisted of peripheral blood, taken from a patient treated with radiotherapy plus ipilimumab. Receptors were obtained from a human donor with non-small cell lung cancer that progressed on radiotherapy plus ipilimumab.

This clone showed up just once. The rearrangement uses TRBV10-3 and TRBJ1-5, with 7 positions matching TRBD1. The germline V gene encodes CDR1 ENHRY and CDR2 SYGVKD. V was pared by 1 base and J by 2 bases, with 2 bases of the junction left unmatched. The CDR3 extends over 15 amino acids. CDR3 nucleotide sequence: TGTGCCATCAGTGAGTTAGGACAGGGCAATCAGCCCCAGCATTTT. Its protein product is CAISELGQGNQPQHF.

On this clone itself: One end of the junction does not line up with germline, which may come from a read error. J is TRBJ2-6 and V is TRBV6-1; a possible D gene is TRBD2 (5 bases). The CDR3 contains 12 residues. Looked up from germline, CDR1 is MNHNS and CDR2 is SASEGT. CDR3 in DNA: TGTGCCAGCAGTGCGGGCAGTCTCTACGGGATTTTC. This translates into CASSAGSLYGIF.

The chain uses TRBV18 and TRBJ1-3; no clear D. Looked up from germline, CDR1 is KGHSH and CDR2 is LQKENI. The V end lost 3 bases, the J end lost 1 base, and 10 bases lay between the germline ends. CDR3 size: 15 residues. CDR3 DNA sequence: TGTGCCAGCTCACCCTGGAAGGGATCTGGAAACACCATATATTTT. It encodes CASSPWKGSGNTIYF.

The chain links TRBV9 to TRBJ2-1; 8 bases are shared with TRBD2. CDR1 and CDR2 (germline): SGDLS, YYNGEE. V shed 4 bases and J 4 bases; nucleotides not matched to a gene: 7. This CDR3 comprises 15 residues. In DNA, the CDR3 is TGTGCCAGCAGCCCGACTAGCGCGTTATACAATGAGCAGTTCTTC. Amino acids: CASSPTSALYNEQFF.

This clone appeared a single time. The chain uses TRBV27 and TRBJ2-2; D may match TRBD1 or TRBD2 (6 bases each). This CDR3 spans 13 amino acids. V dropped 8 bases and J dropped 1 base, with 8 bases sitting between them. The germline V gene encodes CDR1 MNHEY and CDR2 SMNVEV (reference sequence). In nucleotides, the CDR3 is TGTGCCAGCGCGGGACAGAACACCGGGGAGCTGTTTTTT. Protein: CASAGQNTGELFF.

In nucleotides, the CDR3 is TGTGCCAGCAGCCAAGTAATAGCGGGGGCCGGCACAGATACGCAGTATTTT. Translating gives CASSQVIAGAGTDTQYF. The chain uses TRBV4-2 and TRBJ2-3; 9 bases are shared with TRBD2. The V segment lost 1 base and the J segment 1 base; nucleotides outside the gene matches: 6. The CDR3 loop spans 17 amino acids. The germline V gene has CDR1 LGHNA and CDR2 YNFKEQ.

The J gene is TRBJ2-3, the V gene TRBV5-8, with D perhaps matching TRBD1 or TRBD2 (5 bases each). Germline-derived CDR1 and CDR2 are SGHTS and YDEGEE. CDR3 length: 14 residues. V gave up 2 bases and J gave up 0 bases, with 7 bases separating them. DNA of the CDR3: TGTGCCAGCAGCTTCGGGACGAGCACAGATACGCAGTATTTT. It is translated as CASSFGTSTDTQYF.

This clone was picked up one time. The chain combines TRBV27 with TRBJ1-1, with D unclear. CDR1 and CDR2 from the germline V gene are MNHEY and SMNVEV (reference sequence). Trimming left V 5 bases short and J 2 bases short, with 9 bases between. CDR3 length equals 13 residues. For the CDR3, the DNA is TGTGCCAGCAGTCTAAACAGAAACACTGAAGCTTTCTTT. Translated, it gives CASSLNRNTEAFF.

The rearrangement uses TRBV18 and TRBJ1-2; D is perhaps TRBD1 (5 bases). The CDR3 totals 14 residues. V lost 2 bases and J lost 2, with 9 bases in between. The germline gives CDR1 KGHSH, CDR2 LQKENI. In nucleotides, the CDR3 is TGTGCCAGCTCACCAGCGGGGGTCAACTATGGCTACACCTTC. Its protein product is CASSPAGVNYGYTF.

The chain combines TRBV18 with TRBJ2-5, with D perhaps given as TRBD1 or TRBD2 (5 bases each). Per the germline V gene, CDR1 is KGHSH and CDR2 is LQKENI. The CDR3 is 14 amino acids. The V gene lost 6 bases and the J gene lost 1 base, with 12 bases spanning the gap. Here the CDR3 DNA reads TGTGCCAGCTCCCCCTCCGGGACCCAAGAGACCCAGTACTTC. As protein: CASSPSGTQETQYF.

The CDR3 here is CASSLSGNQPQHF. CDR3 coding DNA: TGTGCCAGCAGTTTATCGGGCAATCAGCCCCAGCATTTT. The gene calls are TRBV27 and TRBJ1-5, with unresolved D. The CDR3 runs to 13 residues. Per the germline V gene, CDR1 is MNHEY and CDR2 is SMNVEV (reference sequence). V shed 0 bases and J shed 2 bases, with 2 bases lying between them.

CDR3 sequence reads: CASRPSSSVDEQFF. The CDR3 DNA reads TGTGCCAGCAGACCCTCAAGCTCCGTCGATGAGCAGTTCTTC. The J gene is TRBJ2-1, the V gene TRBV6-6; D remains ambiguous. The germline V gene has CDR1 MNHNY and CDR2 SVGAGI (reference sequence). The CDR3 spans 14 residues. Trimming removed 6 bases from V and 8 bases from J, with 17 bases in between.

The chain joins TRBV12-5 to TRBJ2-7; 8 positions agree with TRBD1. There are 14 residues in the CDR3. The germline V gene has CDR1 LGHNT and CDR2 FRNRAP. V was clipped by 6 bases and J by 3 bases; unmatched bases: 7. The CDR3 loop reads CASGLGTGFYEQYF. CDR3 nucleotide sequence: TGTGCTAGTGGGCTCGGGACAGGCTTCTACGAGCAGTACTTC.

The J gene is TRBJ2-3, the V gene TRBV15; the D gene is possibly TRBD2 (7 bases). In germline, CDR1 is LNHNV, CDR2 YYDKDF (reference sequence). V was shortened by 4 bases and J by 0 bases, with 14 bases between the two germline ends. This CDR3 region has 16 residues. The CDR3 nucleotides read TGTGCCACCAGCACCATAGGGGGGGATAGCACAGATACGCAGTATTTT. Encoded protein: CATSTIGGDSTDTQYF.

CDR3 nucleotide sequence: TGTGCCAGCAGTGTAGAAGAGACCCAGTACTTC. Protein sequence: CASSVEETQYF. The genes are TRBV2 and TRBJ2-5; D unclear. Germline CDR1 reads SNHLY; CDR2 reads FYNNEI. This CDR3 comprises 11 residues. The germline V and J ends were trimmed by 4 bases and 3 bases, with 3 bases remaining between them.

This clone was seen a handful of times. This chain joins TRBV6-6 and TRBJ1-1; 9 bases map to TRBD1. V shed 2 bases, J shed 1 base, and the junction held 2 bases outside the gene matches. The germline V gene encodes CDR1 MNHNY and CDR2 SVGAGI (reference sequence). CDR3 size: 15 residues. CDR3 in DNA: TGTGCCAGCAGTTACGGGACAGGGAGGAACACTGAAGCTTTCTTT. It translates to CASSYGTGRNTEAFF.

The chain joins TRBV28 to TRBJ2-2; 8 nucleotides match TRBD1. The V gene end was trimmed by 6 bases and the J gene end by 5 bases; junction bases not matched to a gene: 5. This CDR3 is 14 amino acids long. Germline CDR1 MDHEN, CDR2 SYDVKM. The CDR3 sequence is CASSRNRGTGELFF. The CDR3 DNA follows: TGTGCCAGCAGCAGAAACAGGGGGACCGGGGAGCTGTTTTTT.

This clone has only one observation. The CDR3 nucleotides read TGTGCCAGCAGCTTATCCCGGAACACTGAAGCTTTCTTT. Protein product: CASSLSRNTEAFF. This chain links TRBV7-2 with TRBJ1-1; D is uncertain. Trimming took off 2 bases at V and 1 base at J, with 5 bases between the two ends. The germline CDR1 and CDR2 sequences are SGHTA and FQGNSA. This CDR3 has 13 residues.

The chain uses TRBV5-4 and TRBJ2-7; 9 bases align to TRBD2. The CDR3 spans 15 residues. Germline V lookup: CDR1 SGHNT, CDR2 YYREEE (reference sequence). The V segment lost 0 bases and the J segment 3 bases; nucleotides outside the gene matches: 4. The CDR3 loop is CASSLGSGGLYEQYF. In DNA form, the CDR3 reads TGTGCCAGCAGCTTGGGAAGCGGGGGGCTCTACGAGCAGTACTTC.

V is TRBV11-3 and J is TRBJ2-1; D uncertain. This CDR3 spans 14 amino acids. The V end lost 0 bases, the J end lost 15 bases, and 18 bases lay between the germline ends. CDR1 and CDR2 (germline): SGHNT, YENEEA. Here the CDR3 reads CASSLEVGSGWRFF. The DNA for the CDR3 is TGTGCCAGCAGCTTAGAAGTTGGTAGTGGTTGGCGGTTCTTC.

The chain joins TRBV5-4 to TRBJ2-1; 9 positions match TRBD2. The germline gives CDR1 SGHNT, CDR2 YYREEE (reference sequence). The length of the CDR3 is 14 residues. J lost 6 bases, V lost 2 bases, and 3 bases had no gene match. The CDR3 DNA sequence: TGTGCCAGCAGCTTATCTAGCGGGGTCAATGAGCAGTTCTTC. Translation: CASSLSSGVNEQFF.

The V gene is TRBV27, the J gene TRBJ1-5, with 8 bases aligning to TRBD1. J was trimmed by 7 bases and V by 5 bases; bases with no gene match: 10. The CDR3 contains 15 residues. Germline V gene data show CDR1 as MNHEY and CDR2 as SMNVEV (reference sequence). The CDR3 DNA is TGTGCCAGCAGTGCCCGCAGACAGGGGTCCCAGCCCCAGCATTTT. This encodes CASSARRQGSQPQHF.

The chain combines TRBV6-5 with TRBJ1-2; D remains unclear. The CDR3 totals 14 residues. The V end lost 7 bases, the J end lost 4 bases, and 16 bases lay between the germline ends. CDR1 MNHEY and CDR2 SVGAGI come from the germline V gene. In DNA form, the CDR3 reads TGTGCCAGCAACCCGACATTTCAAGGCTATGGCTACACCTTC. Protein product: CASNPTFQGYGYTF.

The chain has TRBV7-2 and TRBJ2-1; TRBD2 aligns across 7 bases. After removal of 4 bases from V and 9 bases from J, the junction contained 6 bases not matched to a gene. The CDR3 consists of 13 residues. In germline, CDR1 is SGHTA, CDR2 FQGNSA. CDR3 nucleotide sequence: TGTGCCAGCAGCTCCCTCTCTAGCGGTGAGCAGTTCTTC. This codes for CASSSLSSGEQFF.

The chain links TRBV19 to TRBJ2-7; TRBD1 matches at 8 bases. The junction had 1 base not matched to a gene; V was cut back by 5 bases and J by 4 bases. There are 12 residues in the CDR3. Germline-derived CDR1 and CDR2 are LNHDA and SQIVND (reference sequence). The CDR3 DNA follows: TGTGCCAGTAGTGGACAGGGTTACGAGCAGTACTTC. It encodes CASSGQGYEQYF.

The chain's CDR3 is CASSPGYNQPQHF. The DNA of the CDR3 is TGTGCCAGCAGTCCAGGATACAATCAGCCCCAGCATTTT. This sequence joins TRBV6-5 and TRBJ1-5; D is uncertain. V was cut by 5 bases and J by 3 bases, with 8 bases left in between. The CDR3 is made up of 13 amino acids. The germline CDR1 and CDR2 sequences are MNHEY and SVGAGI.

The rearrangement uses TRBV7-6 and TRBJ2-1, with 11 bases fitting TRBD2. The length of the CDR3 is 14 residues. Germline values: CDR1 SGHVS, CDR2 FNYEAQ. V was clipped by 6 bases and J by 5 bases; unmatched bases: 3. CDR3 bases: TGTGCCAGCAGAACTAGCGGGGGTCACAATGAGCAGTTCTTC. Its protein is CASRTSGGHNEQFF. Full variable domain (rest looked up from reference TRBV7-6 and TRBJ2-1): GAGVSQSPRYKVTKRGQDVALRCDPISGHVSLYWYRQALGQGPEFLTYFNYEAQQDKSGLPNDRFSAERPEGSISTLTIQRTEQRDSAMYRCASRTSGGHNEQFFGPGTRLTVL.

The V and J genes are TRBV5-4 and TRBJ2-7; 8 positions agree with TRBD2. From germline, CDR1 is SGHNT and CDR2 YYREEE (reference sequence). Unmatched junction bases numbered 11, after V lost 3 bases and J lost 6 bases. The CDR3 runs to 15 residues. CDR3 DNA: TGTGCCAGCAGCTCGGGGGGTAGCGGGGTAGCCGAGCAGTACTTC. Amino acids: CASSSGGSGVAEQYF.

The chain links TRBV7-2 to TRBJ2-1; 11 nucleotides line up with TRBD2. J was trimmed by 6 bases and V by 7 bases; bases with no gene match: 14. Per germline, CDR1 SGHTA and CDR2 FQGNSA. CDR3 length: 17 residues. CDR3: CASTPNALTSGSNEQFF. The CDR3 bases are TGTGCCAGCACCCCAAATGCCCTAACTAGCGGGAGCAATGAGCAGTTCTTC.